The 8 T cell receptor beta chains listed next were all sequenced from one sample in a study of molecular identifiers for immune sequencing clone quantification. TCRdb reprocessed the PCR reads with MiXCR, giving one entry per CDR3 protein. This sample has about 640,000 distinct CDR3 sequences, with just under 20% found just once. The sequencing sample was made of naive CD8+ T cells from blood, with Jurkat cell RNA spiked in. As for subset: FACS-sorted CD8+CD4-CCR7+CD45RA+ naive T cells. The source is a human donor in good health. Some libraries in this study had Jurkat cell RNA spiked in.

This clonotype was counted at least ten times. CDR3 nucleotide sequence: TGCAGTGCTAGCAGGAAATACGAGCAGTACTTC. Translating it yields CSASRKYEQYF. The J gene is TRBJ2-7, the V gene TRBV20-1; no reliable D call. This CDR3 region has 11 residues. Germline lookup yields CDR1 DFQATT and CDR2 SNEGSKA (reference sequence). V was shortened by 3 bases and J by 4 bases, with 7 bases between the two germline ends.

This chain connects TRBV4-1 to TRBJ1-2; 8 nucleotides agree with TRBD1. V was pared by 2 bases and J by 7 bases, with 15 bases of the junction left unmatched. Looked up from germline, CDR1 is MGHRA and CDR2 is YSYEKL. The CDR3 consists of 17 residues. CDR3 in DNA: TGCGCCAGCAGCCAATTAGATCGATCGGACAGGGAGTTTGGCTACACCTTC. Protein: CASSQLDRSDREFGYTF.

There are many counts of this clonotype. The chain is built from TRBV30 and TRBJ2-1; 9 nucleotides align to TRBD2. The length of the CDR3 is 13 residues. The V and J ends lost 4 bases and 8 bases, in that order; junction bases with no gene match: 6. The germline gives CDR1 GTSNPN, CDR2 SVGIG (reference sequence). This CDR3 is CAWTAQREDEQFF. CDR3 nucleotide sequence: TGTGCCTGGACTGCTCAGCGGGAGGATGAGCAGTTCTTC. The variable domain in full, completed from reference TRBV30 and TRBJ2-1, reads SQTIHQWPATLVQPVGSPLSLECTVEGTSNPNLYWYRQAAGRGLQLLFYSVGIGQISSEVPQNLSASRPQDRQFILSSKKLLLSDSGFYLCAWTAQREDEQFFGPGTRLTVL.

As for this clonotype: Possible read error: a much larger clone is one base away. The CDR3 DNA reads as TGTACCAGCAGTTTGGTGAGAACAGCGGGATCACCCCTCCACTTT. It translates to CTSSLVRTAGSPLHF. V and J are TRBV6-5 and TRBJ1-6; D is unclear. CDR1 is MNHEY and CDR2 is SVGAGI in the germline V gene. CDR3 size: 15 residues.

As DNA, the CDR3 is TGTGCCAGCAGTCACCTCCCGGAGAACCAAGAGACCCAGTACTTC. Residues: CASSHLPENQETQYF. The chain employs TRBV6-7 and TRBJ2-5, with D unresolved. TRBV6-7 is sorted into the ORF group, with uncertain function. This CDR3 is built from 15 residues. V lost 5 bases and J 0 bases, leaving 13 bases between the germline ends.

Only a few counts were recorded for this clonotype. The chain couples TRBV30 to TRBJ1-1, with no clear D. CDR1 and CDR2 from the germline V gene are GTSNPN and SVGIG (reference sequence). The CDR3 contains 13 residues. With 2 bases removed from V and 4 bases from J, the gap between germline ends came to 11 bases. In DNA, the CDR3 is TGTGCCTGGAGTAATGAAGGGTTCACTGAAGCTTTCTTT. Protein: CAWSNEGFTEAFF.

At least ten counts were recorded for this clonotype. Germline and junction disagree at one end, which may indicate a read error. The gene calls are TRBV6-2 or TRBV6-3 and TRBJ2-3; 13 nucleotides align to TRBD2. The CDR3 sequence is 14 residues long. Germline assignment: CDR1 MNHEY and CDR2 SVGEGT. The CDR3 nucleotides read TGTGCCAGCAGTTACTCCGGACTAGCGGGAGATTACGATTTT. Translated: CASSYSGLAGDYDF.

There are many counts of this clonotype. The V call is TRBV20-1, the J call TRBJ2-7; 9 bases agree with TRBD2. Trimming at V came to 1 base and at J to 0 bases, leaving 7 bases not matched to a gene. Per the germline V gene, CDR1 is DFQATT and CDR2 is SNEGSKA (reference sequence). The CDR3 extends over 16 amino acids. The CDR3 DNA follows: TGCAGTGCTAGAGTGTGGACTAGCGCCTACTCCTACGAGCAGTACTTC. Amino acids: CSARVWTSAYSYEQYF.